The rows below give T cell receptor beta chains drawn from one sample of a study of CD8+CD57+ T cells in acquired aplastic anemia. Each CDR3 protein is one row after TCRdb ran MiXCR on the reads. This sample yields around 170,000 distinct CDR3 sequences, of which around half are seen a single time; 9.7% belongs to the top ten. The sequenced sample was sorted CD4+, CD8+, or CD8+CD57+ T cells (not recorded which) from PBMCs. The receptors were gathered from a human donor with aplastic anemia. Each CDR3 is given with its conserved first and last residue. The order of the fields is CDR3 length, V gene, CDR3 protein.

14 | TRBV15 | CATSRGLTNEKLFF
13 | TRBV7-7 | CASSFDSLGTQYF
15 | TRBV9 | CASSGTPSSGNTIYF
15 | TRBV9 | CASSSRTSGSSEQFF
16 | TRBV7-3 | CASSLTAVSSYNEQFF
13 | TRBV20-1 | CSAATGAGSGYTF
14 | TRBV12-3/TRBV12-4 | CASSFGESYNEQFF
11 | TRBV20-1 | CSASSYNEQFF
15 | TRBV20-1 | CSASGTSGPQETQYF
14 | TRBV7-6 | CASSATGGFSPLHF
13 | TRBV10-2 | CASSDAGYNEQYF
13 | TRBV15 | CATSRDSQYGYTF
14 | TRBV20-1 | CSARGGREHTEAFF
16 | TRBV10-3 | CASSEALGQAFAPQHF
14 | TRBV19 | CASSPGTGAYGYTF
16 | TRBV5-1 | CASSLEPGGSGSPLHF